A single sample gave rise to the 19 T cell receptor beta chains below, sequenced in a study of control samples from healthy donors and cancer patients. Only in-frame clones appear in the TCRdb table, and some are missing; sequencing was by immunoSEQ multiplex PCR. This sample has 100,000 to 150,000 clones; roughly 84% occur once, and the top ten carry more than 2.5%. The sample taken for sequencing was blood. The receptors derive from a middle-aged man in good health.

V and J are TRBV30 and TRBJ2-2, with TRBD2 matching 8 bases. There are 16 residues in the CDR3. The V segment lost 7 bases and the J segment 1 base; nucleotides outside the gene matches: 11. In germline, CDR1 is GTSNPN, CDR2 SVGIG (reference sequence). The CDR3 region has the DNA TGTGCCTTTCCGGGGGGGCGGGGGCGGAACACCGGGGAGCTGTTTTTT. This translates into CAFPGGRGRNTGELFF.

The chain links TRBV6-6 to TRBJ2-4, with D unresolved. The CDR3 length is 14 residues. V dropped 3 bases and J dropped 0 bases, with 6 bases sitting between them. The germline CDR1 and CDR2 sequences are MNHNY and SVGAGI (reference sequence). The CDR3 loop reads CASSYTVAKNIQYF. The CDR3 coding sequence is TGTGCCAGCAGTTATACGGTAGCCAAAAACATTCAGTACTTC.

The J gene is TRBJ2-5, the V gene TRBV6-5, with D possibly matching TRBD2 (7 bases). The germline gives CDR1 MNHEY, CDR2 SVGAGI. Trimming stripped 7 bases from V and 5 bases from J, with 14 bases between. This CDR3 has 13 residues. CDR3 DNA sequence: TGTGCCAGCACCGCGCGGGGGCCGGAGACCCAGTACTTC. Its translation is CASTARGPETQYF.

The chain employs TRBV7-3 and TRBJ2-2; TRBD1 matches 9 bases. The CDR3 has 16 amino acids. From germline, CDR1 is SGHTA and CDR2 FQGTGA. V lost 1 base to trimming and J lost 4 bases; unmatched junction nucleotides: 4. For the CDR3, the DNA is TGTGCCAGCAGCTTAATTGGGACAGGGCCCACCGGGGAGCTGTTTTTT. Protein sequence: CASSLIGTGPTGELFF.

This rearrangement joins TRBV27 to TRBJ2-7; D remains unclear. Trimming cost V 5 bases and J 3 bases, with 11 bases left between them. The CDR3 is 13 residues long. Germline CDR1 MNHEY, CDR2 SMNVEV (reference sequence). CDR3 sequence reads: CASSPGVYYEQYF. CDR3 sequence (DNA): TGTGCCAGCAGTCCCGGTGTTTACTACGAGCAGTACTTC.

This chain links TRBV7-2 with TRBJ2-1, with 8 positions matching TRBD1. This CDR3 contains 15 residues. In germline, CDR1 is SGHTA, CDR2 FQGNSA. Trimming at V came to 5 bases and at J to 1 base, leaving 4 bases not matched to a gene. This CDR3 reads CASSRNRGSYNEQFF. The CDR3 nucleotides are TGTGCCAGCAGCCGGAACAGGGGGTCCTACAATGAGCAGTTCTTC.

The rearrangement links TRBV9 to TRBJ2-1, with a possible D match to TRBD2 (6 bases). Deletions cut 3 bases from V and 8 bases from J, with 27 bases between. The germline gives CDR1 SGDLS, CDR2 YYNGEE. The CDR3 is 18 residues long. This CDR3 reads CASSAYRRGSSSVDEQFF. The CDR3 region has the DNA TGTGCCAGCAGCGCGTATAGGCGGGGATCCTCATCAGTCGATGAGCAGTTCTTC.

This CDR3 reads CASSIQEGNIQYF. In DNA, the CDR3 is TGTGCCAGTAGTATCCAGGAGGGAAACATTCAGTACTTC. This chain links TRBV19 with TRBJ2-4, with D perhaps matching TRBD2 (6 bases). Trimming removed 3 bases at V and 6 bases at J, with 9 bases between. The germline V gene encodes CDR1 LNHDA and CDR2 SQIVND (reference sequence). The CDR3 runs to 13 residues. Filled out from reference TRBV19 and TRBJ2-4, the complete variable domain reads DGGITQSPKYLFRKEGQNVTLSCEQNLNHDAMYWYRQDPGQGLRLIYYSQIVNDFQKGDIAEGYSVSREKKESFPLTVTSAQKNPTAFYLCASSIQEGNIQYFGAGTRLSVL.

The J gene is TRBJ1-1, the V gene TRBV5-1; TRBD1 aligns across 10 bases. CDR1 is SGHRS and CDR2 is YFSETQ in the germline V gene. The junction had 5 bases not matched to a gene; V was cut back by 5 bases and J by 4 bases. The CDR3 has 14 amino acids. CDR3 sequence: CASRSGQGSTEAFF. Written as DNA, the CDR3 is TGCGCCAGCAGATCGGGACAGGGGAGCACTGAAGCTTTCTTT.

The gene calls are TRBV13 and TRBJ1-2; 10 bases map to TRBD1. There are 16 residues in the CDR3. The V gene's germline CDR1 is PRHDT and CDR2 FYEKMQ (reference sequence). With 5 bases clipped from V and 5 bases from J, the junction kept 11 bases outside the gene matches. The CDR3: CASSDPNWDRGYGYTF. In nucleotides, the CDR3 is TGTGCCAGCAGCGATCCGAATTGGGACAGGGGATATGGCTACACCTTC. The entire variable domain, with the rest obtained from reference TRBV13 and TRBJ1-2, is as follows: AAGVIQSPRHLIKEKRETATLKCYPIPRHDTVYWYQQGPGQDPQFLISFYEKMQSDKGSIPDRFSAQQFSDYHSELNMSSLELGDSALYFCASSDPNWDRGYGYTFGSGTRLTVV.

The CDR3 region is CASSESLVDNEQFF. CDR3 DNA sequence: TGTGCCAGCAGTGAATCCCTTGTGGACAATGAGCAGTTCTTC. The chain recombines TRBV6-4 with TRBJ2-1, with D uncertain. CDR1 MRHNA and CDR2 SNTAGT come from the germline V gene. V lost 3 bases and J 5 bases, leaving 11 bases between the germline ends. CDR3 size: 14 residues.

The chain combines TRBV19 with TRBJ1-5, with 11 bases that match TRBD1. The CDR3 sequence is 15 residues long. Germline V gene data show CDR1 as LNHDA and CDR2 as SQIVND (reference sequence). V lost 6 bases and J lost 4; bases outside the gene matches: 5. This chain's CDR3 is CASSGQGAGNQPQHF. The CDR3 region has the DNA TGTGCCAGTAGCGGACAGGGGGCCGGGAATCAGCCCCAGCATTTT. Full variable domain (outside the CDR3, taken from reference TRBV19 and TRBJ1-5): DGGITQSPKYLFRKEGQNVTLSCEQNLNHDAMYWYRQDPGQGLRLIYYSQIVNDFQKGDIAEGYSVSREKKESFPLTVTSAQKNPTAFYLCASSGQGAGNQPQHFGDGTRLSIL.

The chain uses TRBV28 and TRBJ1-5, with D uncertain. In germline, CDR1 is MDHEN, CDR2 SYDVKM. V shed 7 bases and J shed 0 bases, with 19 bases lying between them. The CDR3 is 17 residues long. CDR3 nucleotides: TGTGCCAGCACTCCACCCCCAGGAGGGTATAGCAATCAGCCCCAGCATTTT. The encoded protein is CASTPPPGGYSNQPQHF. The full variable domain, rest sourced from reference TRBV28 and TRBJ1-5, is DVKVTQSSRYLVKRTGEKVFLECVQDMDHENMFWYRQDPGLGLRLIYFSYDVKMKEKGDIPEGYSVSREKKERFSLILESASTNQTSMYLCASTPPPGGYSNQPQHFGDGTRLSIL.

The chain is built from TRBV5-1 and TRBJ2-5; TRBD2 might be the D (5 bases). Germline V lookup: CDR1 SGHRS, CDR2 YFSETQ. The CDR3 consists of 14 residues. V lost 4 bases to trimming and J lost 2 bases, with 12 bases between them. The CDR3 loop reads CASSDKGAQETQYF. Here the CDR3 DNA reads TGCGCCAGCAGCGATAAGGGAGCTCAAGAGACCCAGTACTTC.

The CDR3 sequence is CASSLSGWGMGDYGYTF. The DNA of the CDR3 is TGTGCCAGCAGCTTAAGTGGCTGGGGAATGGGTGACTATGGCTACACCTTC. The chain links TRBV11-3 to TRBJ1-2; the D is unclear. Germline assignment: CDR1 SGHNT and CDR2 YENEEA. The CDR3 loop spans 17 amino acids. V was pared by 2 bases and J by 3 bases, with 19 bases between.

For this clone: This specimen includes other DNA sequences encoding the same CDR3. This chain uses TRBV5-1 with TRBJ1-5; 9 nucleotides match TRBD1. From germline, CDR1 is SGHRS and CDR2 YFSETQ. With V trimmed by 5 bases and J by 7 bases, 4 bases remained unmatched. The CDR3 sequence is 13 residues long. The CDR3 protein is CASSLTGGQPQHF. The DNA for the CDR3 is TGCGCCAGCAGTCTGACAGGGGGGCAGCCCCAGCATTTT.

The rearrangement joins TRBV9 to TRBJ2-2; no firm D call. CDR3 length equals 14 residues. Trimming shortened V by 4 bases and J by 2 bases, and 9 bases separated the two germline ends. The germline CDR1 and CDR2 sequences are SGDLS and YYNGEE. CDR3 residues: CASSSGPNTGELFF. The CDR3 nucleotides are TGTGCCAGCAGCTCCGGACCTAACACCGGGGAGCTGTTTTTT. The whole variable domain, filled in from reference TRBV9 and TRBJ2-2, reads DSGVTQTPKHLITATGQRVTLRCSPRSGDLSVYWYQQSLDQGLQFLIQYYNGEERAKGNILERFSAQQFPDLHSELNLSSLELGDSALYFCASSSGPNTGELFFGEGSRLTVL.

The CDR3 loop is CASSPSDHSPLHF. The DNA of the CDR3 is TGTGCCAGCTCACCGTCTGATCATTCACCCCTCCACTTT. V and J are TRBV18 and TRBJ1-6; D gene unclear. Germline V gene lookup returns CDR1 KGHSH and CDR2 LQKENI. The germline V and J ends were trimmed by 3 bases and 8 bases, with 8 bases remaining between them. This CDR3 has 13 residues.

The chain combines TRBV18 with TRBJ2-7, with 9 bases that match TRBD2. Germline CDR1 KGHSH, CDR2 LQKENI. V was clipped by 0 bases and J by 5 bases; unmatched bases: 8. The CDR3 spans 16 residues. In nucleotides, the CDR3 is TGTGCCAGCTCACCACCGTTGGCGGGGGGGAGCAACGAGCAGTACTTC. Protein product: CASSPPLAGGSNEQYF.